This paragraph reports one T cell receptor beta chain. The germline V gene has CDR1 SEHNR and CDR2 FQNEAQ (reference sequence). V was clipped by 5 bases and J by 0 bases; unmatched bases: 1. The CDR3 has 15 residues. These data are taken from a study of blood T cell repertoires in COVID-19. TCRdb keeps only in-frame clones here, not all; method: immunoSEQ multiplex PCR. The sample holds 35,000 to 40,000 clones, about nine tenths seen once. Sequencing used peripheral blood. The V and J genes are TRBV7-9 and TRBJ2-6, with TRBD1 matching 7 bases. This clonotype originated in a human donor in a cohort sampled during active COVID-19. CDR3 residues: CASSEGASGANVLTF. CDR3 bases: TGTGCCAGCAGCGAGGGGGCCTCTGGGGCCAACGTCCTGACTTTC. The whole variable domain, filled in from reference TRBV7-9 and TRBJ2-6, reads DTGVSQNPRHKITKRGQNVTFRCDPISEHNRLYWYRQTLGQGPEFLTYFQNEAQLEKSRLLSDRFSAERPKGSFSTLEIQRTEQGDSAMYLCASSEGASGANVLTFGAGSRLTVL.